This T cell receptor (beta chain) was sequenced during a study of monozygotic twins with inflammatory bowel disease (dated by TCRdb to the late 2010s). Concerning the study at large: The complete study included 28 monozygotic twin pairs: 19 IBD-discordant Danish pairs and nine German pairs, of which four were IBD-concordant and five were IBD-discordant. Disease-associated traits were sought mainly through comparisons between IBD patients and their genetically identical healthy co-twins within discordant pairs. Each individual had, on average, about 151 000 unique TCRalpha sequences and 181 000 unique TCRbeta sequences available for analysis. The research as a whole found: Compared with healthy twins, IBD patients had fewer clonotypes in common with other individuals, a difference most pronounced in patients showing signs of disease activity. Differing immunosuppressive treatments among patients may have added background noise and inter-individual variability to the repertoires. The analysis was unable to tell different T cell subtypes apart. No single strong signal or clonotype linked to IBD turned up in the results, so the idea that one exists was not supported. No difference in repertoire similarity was observed between concordant and discordant twins, possibly owing to limited statistical power. IBD patients had lower TCRbeta repertoire diversity, measured by the inverse Simpson index, than their healthy co-twins.

A roughly 2.6 ml peripheral blood sample was drawn into PAXgene tubes per donor and stored at -80°C. Without any T cell sorting, total RNA was extracted from whole blood using the PAXgene blood miRNA kit on an automated QIAcube. Deep TCRalpha and TCRbeta repertoire profiling with unique molecular barcoding was performed on peripheral blood of monozygotic twin pairs concordant or discordant for inflammatory bowel disease. Smoking habits were recorded for all twin pairs, and each individual was classified as a current, former or never smoker. About this clonotype: It lacks a known antigen.

Library preparation employed 5' RACE. The input for every TCR library was roughly 3,200 ng of total RNA. For each sample, cDNA synthesis was carried out in eight separate reactions using SMARTScribe reverse transcriptase. During cDNA synthesis, template switching was used to introduce unique molecular identifiers that contained a 6-nucleotide sample barcode. Amplification of TCRalpha and TCRbeta cDNA involved two nested PCRs of 16 and 9 cycles, and each PCR was followed by bead purification. Before amplification, the cDNA was both treated with uracil DNA-glycosylase and purified with the QIAquick PCR purification kit. The second PCR added Illumina TruSeq-compatible adapters along with sample-specific barcodes. TapeStation and Qubit were used to check library quality and concentration, and roughly 5 ng of each library went into the pool. Sequencing of the pooled libraries was done on an Illumina HiSeq2500 single-index Rapid Run using custom sequencing primers and 2 x 100 bp reads. The published analysis was carried out like this. PCR and sequencing errors were corrected by UMI-based consensus assembly using MiGEC version 1.2.6. MiXCR version 2.1.1 handled V(D)J alignment, clonotype assembly and CDR3 extraction. Gene usage, clonotype sharing and MAIT/NKT TCR abundance were normalised by analysing the top 1000, 10 000 and 20 000 clonotypes per sample. Diversity was computed as the inverse Simpson index with the vegan R package after downsampling to 27 000 UMIs. Statistical testing used paired Mann-Whitney U tests on the discordant twin pairs and applied Benjamini-Hochberg correction for multiple testing. The reads went through TCRdb reprocessing, and each CDR3 protein sequence gets one entry with no DNA. These V and J calls rely on TCRdb rather than the paper's analysis. The sample table records more than 75,000 distinct CDR3 sequences. About 8% of the sample belongs to the ten largest clones.

CDR1 and CDR2, looked up from the germline V gene (reference sequence), are SGHNT and YYREEE. CDR3 length: 14 amino acids, cysteine to phenylalanine. A DNA sequence was not provided. Material: blood. The V and J segments used are TRBV5-4 and TRBJ2-2. The sequence came from a human donor with ulcerative colitis or Crohn's disease, or a healthy co-twin of an affected twin (not recorded which). The CDR3 protein is CASSPRRGTGELFF.